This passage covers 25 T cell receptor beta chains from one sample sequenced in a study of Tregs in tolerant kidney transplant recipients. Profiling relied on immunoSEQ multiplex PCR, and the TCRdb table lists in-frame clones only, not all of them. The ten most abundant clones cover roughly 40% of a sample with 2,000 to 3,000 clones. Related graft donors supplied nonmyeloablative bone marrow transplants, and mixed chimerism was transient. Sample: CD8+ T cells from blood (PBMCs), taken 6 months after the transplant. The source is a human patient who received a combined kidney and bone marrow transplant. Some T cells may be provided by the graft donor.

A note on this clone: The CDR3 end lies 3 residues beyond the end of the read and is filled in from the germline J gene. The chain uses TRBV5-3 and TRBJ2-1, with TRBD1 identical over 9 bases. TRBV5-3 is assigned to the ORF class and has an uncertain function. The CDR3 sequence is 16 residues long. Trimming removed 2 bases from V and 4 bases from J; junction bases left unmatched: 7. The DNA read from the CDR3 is TGTGCCAGAAGCTTTCACAGGGGGCAATTGTACAATGAG. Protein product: CARSFHRGQLYNE. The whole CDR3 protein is CARSFHRGQLYNEQFF.

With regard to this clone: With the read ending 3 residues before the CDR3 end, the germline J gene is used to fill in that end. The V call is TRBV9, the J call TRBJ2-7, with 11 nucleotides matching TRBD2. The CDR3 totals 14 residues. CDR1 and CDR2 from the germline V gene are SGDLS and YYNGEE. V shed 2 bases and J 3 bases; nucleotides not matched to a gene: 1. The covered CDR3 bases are TGTGCCAGCAGCGTGGGGACTAGCGGCTACGAG. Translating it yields CASSVGTSGYE. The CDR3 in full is CASSVGTSGYEQYF.

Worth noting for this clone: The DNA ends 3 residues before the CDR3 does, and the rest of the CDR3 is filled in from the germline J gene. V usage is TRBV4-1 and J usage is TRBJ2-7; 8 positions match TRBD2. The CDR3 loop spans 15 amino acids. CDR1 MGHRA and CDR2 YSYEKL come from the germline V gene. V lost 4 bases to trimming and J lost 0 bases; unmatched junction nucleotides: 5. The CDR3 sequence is CASSPLAGVSYEQYF. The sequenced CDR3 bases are TGCGCCAGCAGCCCGCTAGCGGGCGTCTCCTACGAG.

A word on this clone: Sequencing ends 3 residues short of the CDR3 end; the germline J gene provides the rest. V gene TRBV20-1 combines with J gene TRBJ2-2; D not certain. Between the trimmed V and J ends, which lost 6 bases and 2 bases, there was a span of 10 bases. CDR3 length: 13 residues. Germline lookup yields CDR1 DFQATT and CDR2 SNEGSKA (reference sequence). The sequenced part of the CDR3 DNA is TGCAGTGCACAGACGGAAAACACCGGGGAG. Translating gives CSAQTENTGE. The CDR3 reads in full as CSAQTENTGELFF.

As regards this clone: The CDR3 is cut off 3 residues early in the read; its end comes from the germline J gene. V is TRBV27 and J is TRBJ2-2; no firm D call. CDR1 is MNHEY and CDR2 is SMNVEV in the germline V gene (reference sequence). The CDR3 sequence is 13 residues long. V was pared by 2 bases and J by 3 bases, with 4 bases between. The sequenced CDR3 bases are TGTGCCAGCAGTTTACGGTACACCGGGGAG. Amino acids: CASSLRYTGE. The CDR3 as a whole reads CASSLRYTGELFF.

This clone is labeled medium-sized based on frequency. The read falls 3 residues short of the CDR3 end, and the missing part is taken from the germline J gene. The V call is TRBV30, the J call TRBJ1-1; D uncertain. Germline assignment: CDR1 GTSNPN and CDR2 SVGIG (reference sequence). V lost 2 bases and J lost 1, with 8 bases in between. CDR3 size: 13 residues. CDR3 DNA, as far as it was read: TGTGCCTGGAGTACCACTGAGAACACTGAA. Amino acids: CAWSTTENTE. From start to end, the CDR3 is CAWSTTENTEAFF.

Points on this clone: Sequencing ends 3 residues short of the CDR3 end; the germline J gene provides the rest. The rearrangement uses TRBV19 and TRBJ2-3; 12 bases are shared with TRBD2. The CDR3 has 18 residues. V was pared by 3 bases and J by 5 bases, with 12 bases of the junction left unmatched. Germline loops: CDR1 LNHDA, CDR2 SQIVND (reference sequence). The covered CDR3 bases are TGTGCCAGTAGTATGGGACCGACTAGCGGGAGTTGGGTAGATACG. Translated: CASSMGPTSGSWVDT. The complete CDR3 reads CASSMGPTSGSWVDTQYF.

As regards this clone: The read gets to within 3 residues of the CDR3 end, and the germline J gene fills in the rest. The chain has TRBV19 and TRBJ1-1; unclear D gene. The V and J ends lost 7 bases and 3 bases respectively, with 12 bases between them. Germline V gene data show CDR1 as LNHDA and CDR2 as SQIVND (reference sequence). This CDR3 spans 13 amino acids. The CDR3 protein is CASINSVYTEAFF. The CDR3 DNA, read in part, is TGTGCCAGTATCAATTCAGTTTACACTGAA.

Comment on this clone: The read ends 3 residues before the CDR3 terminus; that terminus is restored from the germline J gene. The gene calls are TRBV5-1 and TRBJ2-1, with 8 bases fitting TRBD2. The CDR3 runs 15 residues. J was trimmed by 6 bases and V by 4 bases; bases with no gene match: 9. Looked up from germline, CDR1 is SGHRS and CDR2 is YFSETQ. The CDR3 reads CASSAVKRERNEQFF. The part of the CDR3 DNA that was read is TGCGCCAGCAGCGCCGTCAAGCGGGAGCGCAATGAG.

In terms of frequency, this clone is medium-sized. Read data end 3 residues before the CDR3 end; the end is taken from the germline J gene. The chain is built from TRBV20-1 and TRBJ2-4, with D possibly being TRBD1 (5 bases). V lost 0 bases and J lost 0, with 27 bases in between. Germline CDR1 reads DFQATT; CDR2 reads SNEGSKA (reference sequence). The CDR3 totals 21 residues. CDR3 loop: CSARDFRNEQEDLLAKNIQYF. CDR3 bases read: TGCAGTGCTAGAGATTTTCGCAACGAACAGGAAGATTTACTAGCCAAAAACATT.

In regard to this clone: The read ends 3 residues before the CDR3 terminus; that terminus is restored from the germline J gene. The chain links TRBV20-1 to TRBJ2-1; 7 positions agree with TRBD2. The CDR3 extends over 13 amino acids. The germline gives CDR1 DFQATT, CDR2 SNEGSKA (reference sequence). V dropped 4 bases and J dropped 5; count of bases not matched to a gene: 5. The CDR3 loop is CSATSGIHNEQFF. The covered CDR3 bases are TGCAGTGCTACTAGCGGAATCCACAATGAG.

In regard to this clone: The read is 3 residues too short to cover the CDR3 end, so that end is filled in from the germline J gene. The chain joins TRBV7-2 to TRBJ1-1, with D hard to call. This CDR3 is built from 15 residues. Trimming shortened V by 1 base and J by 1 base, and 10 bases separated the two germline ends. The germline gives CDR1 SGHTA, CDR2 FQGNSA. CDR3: CASSLGVSGNTEAFF. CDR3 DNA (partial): TGTGCCAGCAGCTTAGGGGTATCGGGGAACACTGAA.

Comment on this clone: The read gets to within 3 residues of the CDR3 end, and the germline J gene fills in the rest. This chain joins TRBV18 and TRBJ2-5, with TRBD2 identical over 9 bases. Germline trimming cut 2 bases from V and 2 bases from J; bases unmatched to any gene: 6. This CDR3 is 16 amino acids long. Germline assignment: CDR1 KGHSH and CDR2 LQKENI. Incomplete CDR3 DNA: TGTGCCAGCTCACCATGGGCTAGCGGGACGCAAGAGACC. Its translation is CASSPWASGTQET. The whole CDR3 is CASSPWASGTQETQYF.

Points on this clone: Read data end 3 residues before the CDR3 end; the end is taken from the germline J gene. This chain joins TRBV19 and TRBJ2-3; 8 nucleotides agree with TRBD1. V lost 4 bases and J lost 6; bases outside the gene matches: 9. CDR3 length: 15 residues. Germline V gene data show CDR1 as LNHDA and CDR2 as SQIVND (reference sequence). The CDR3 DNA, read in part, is TGTGCCAGTAGTACGCGACAGGGGCCCGGGGATACG. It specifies CASSTRQGPGDT. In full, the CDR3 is CASSTRQGPGDTQYF.

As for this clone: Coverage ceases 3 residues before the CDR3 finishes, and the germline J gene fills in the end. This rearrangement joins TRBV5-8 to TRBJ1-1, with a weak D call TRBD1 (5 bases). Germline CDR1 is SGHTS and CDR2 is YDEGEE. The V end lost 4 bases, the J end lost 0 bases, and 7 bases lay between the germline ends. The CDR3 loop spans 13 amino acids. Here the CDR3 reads CASSQGMNTEAFF. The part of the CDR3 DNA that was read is TGTGCCAGCAGCCAGGGTATGAACACTGAA.

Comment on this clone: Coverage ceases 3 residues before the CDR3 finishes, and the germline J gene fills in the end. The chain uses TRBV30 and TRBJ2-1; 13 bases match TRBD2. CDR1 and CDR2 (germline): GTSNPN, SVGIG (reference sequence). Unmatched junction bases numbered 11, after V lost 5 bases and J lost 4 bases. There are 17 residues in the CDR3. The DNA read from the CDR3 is TGTGCCTGGGCCGGGACTAGCGGGAATCGGAATTACAATGAG. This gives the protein CAWAGTSGNRNYNE. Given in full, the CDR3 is CAWAGTSGNRNYNEQFF.

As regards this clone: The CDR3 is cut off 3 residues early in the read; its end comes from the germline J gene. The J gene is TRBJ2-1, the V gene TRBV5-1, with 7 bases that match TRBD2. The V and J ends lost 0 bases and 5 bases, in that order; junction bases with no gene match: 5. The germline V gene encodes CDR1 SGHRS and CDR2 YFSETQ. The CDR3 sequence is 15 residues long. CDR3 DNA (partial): TGCGCCAGCAGCTTGGGACCTAGCGGAAACAATGAG. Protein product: CASSLGPSGNNE. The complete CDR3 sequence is CASSLGPSGNNEQFF.

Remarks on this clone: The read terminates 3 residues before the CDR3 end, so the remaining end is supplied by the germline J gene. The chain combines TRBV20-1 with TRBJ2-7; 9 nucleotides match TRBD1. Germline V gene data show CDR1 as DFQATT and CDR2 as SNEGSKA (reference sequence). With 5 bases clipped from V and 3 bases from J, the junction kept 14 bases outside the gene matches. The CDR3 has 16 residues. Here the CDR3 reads CSAFSSRTGVDYEQYF. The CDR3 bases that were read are TGCAGTGCTTTTTCTTCCCGGACAGGGGTGGACTACGAG.

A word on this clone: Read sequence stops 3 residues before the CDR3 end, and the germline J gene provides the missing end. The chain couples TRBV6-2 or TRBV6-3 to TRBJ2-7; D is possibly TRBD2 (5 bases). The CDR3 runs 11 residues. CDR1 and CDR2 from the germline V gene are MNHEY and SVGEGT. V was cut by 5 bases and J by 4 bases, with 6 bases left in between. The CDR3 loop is CASSTSYEQYF. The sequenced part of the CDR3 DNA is TGTGCCAGCAGTACTAGTTACGAG.

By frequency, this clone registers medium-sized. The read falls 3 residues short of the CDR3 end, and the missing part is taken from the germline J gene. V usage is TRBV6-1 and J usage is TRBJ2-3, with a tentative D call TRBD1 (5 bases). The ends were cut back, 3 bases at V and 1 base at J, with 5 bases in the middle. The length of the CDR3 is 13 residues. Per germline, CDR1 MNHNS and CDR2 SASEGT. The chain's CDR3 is CASSDRGTDTQYF. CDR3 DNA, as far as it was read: TGTGCCAGCAGTGACAGGGGCACAGATACG.

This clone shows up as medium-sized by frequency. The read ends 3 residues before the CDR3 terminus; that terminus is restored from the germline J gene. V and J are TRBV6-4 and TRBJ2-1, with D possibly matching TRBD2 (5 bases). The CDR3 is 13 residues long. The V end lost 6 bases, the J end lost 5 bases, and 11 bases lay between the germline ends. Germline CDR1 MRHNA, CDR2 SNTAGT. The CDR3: CASRAASDNEQFF. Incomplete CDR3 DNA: TGTGCCAGCAGAGCGGCTTCCGACAATGAG.

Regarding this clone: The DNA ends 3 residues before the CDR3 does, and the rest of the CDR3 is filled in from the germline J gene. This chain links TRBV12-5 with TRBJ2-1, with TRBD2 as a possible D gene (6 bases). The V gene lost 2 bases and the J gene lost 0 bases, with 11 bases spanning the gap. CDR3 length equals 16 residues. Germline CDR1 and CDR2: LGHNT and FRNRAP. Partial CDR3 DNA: TGTGCTAGTGGTTTGAATAGCGGTAGCTCCTACAATGAG. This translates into CASGLNSGSSYNE. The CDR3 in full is CASGLNSGSSYNEQFF.

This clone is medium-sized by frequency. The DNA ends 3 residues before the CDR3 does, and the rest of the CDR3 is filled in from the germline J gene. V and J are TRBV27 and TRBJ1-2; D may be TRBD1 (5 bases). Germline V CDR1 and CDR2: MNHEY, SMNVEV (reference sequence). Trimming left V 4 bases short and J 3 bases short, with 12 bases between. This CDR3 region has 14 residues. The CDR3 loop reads CASSYTRDYYGYTF. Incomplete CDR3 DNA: TGTGCCAGCAGTTACACAAGGGACTACTATGGC.

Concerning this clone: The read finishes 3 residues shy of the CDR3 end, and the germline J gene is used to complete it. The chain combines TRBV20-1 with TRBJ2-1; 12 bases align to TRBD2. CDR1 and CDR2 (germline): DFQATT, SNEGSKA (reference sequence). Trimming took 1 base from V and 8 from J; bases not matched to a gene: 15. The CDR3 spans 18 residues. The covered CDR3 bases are TGCAGTGCTAGAGCCCCAAGGCGGACTAGCGGGAAGGTGGATGAG. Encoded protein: CSARAPRRTSGKVDE. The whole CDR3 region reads CSARAPRRTSGKVDEQFF.

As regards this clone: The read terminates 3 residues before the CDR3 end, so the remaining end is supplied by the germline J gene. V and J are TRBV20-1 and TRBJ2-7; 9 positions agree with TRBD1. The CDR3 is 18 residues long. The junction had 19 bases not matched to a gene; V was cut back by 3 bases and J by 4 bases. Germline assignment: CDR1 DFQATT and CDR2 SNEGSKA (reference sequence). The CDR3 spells CSARYYSPGTGKLYEQYF. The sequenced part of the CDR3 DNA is TGCAGTGCTAGGTATTACTCGCCCGGGACAGGGAAGTTATACGAG.